Listed below are T cell receptor beta chains from one sample, sequenced in a study of T-cell memory formation after mild COVID-19. TCRdb reanalysed the 5' RACE reads using MiXCR and keeps one entry per CDR3 protein. Among some 320,000 distinct CDR3 sequences listed, around 15% were seen once. The sample consisted of PBMCs or a T cell subset sorted from them (not recorded which). The receptors were gathered from a young man who had mild COVID-19 (a few samples of this study predate the infection). Cell type and time point are not known. Each CDR3 is given with its conserved first and last residue. The order of the fields is CDR3 length, V gene, D gene, clone size, J gene, CDR3 protein, CDR3 DNA. D genes are given only for firm matches. Size tells how often a clone was seen (once, few, many) or the class of an expanded clone, and some rows leave it out.

15	TRBV20-1	-	-	TRBJ2-3	CSARGRGAPGDTQYF	TGCAGTGCTCGGGGGAGGGGGGCCCCAGGAGATACGCAGTATTTT
13	TRBV6-2/TRBV6-3	-	few	TRBJ2-1	CASSDLSSRAQFF	TGTGCCAGCAGCGATTTGTCTTCCAGGGCGCAGTTCTTC
16	TRBV7-2	TRBD2	-	TRBJ2-3	CASSLVGLAGTDTQYF	TGTGCCAGCAGCTTAGTTGGACTAGCGGGCACAGATACGCAGTATTTT
14	TRBV20-1	TRBD2	few	TRBJ2-5	CSAVGTSGQETQYF	TGCAGTGCTGTCGGGACTAGCGGACAAGAGACCCAGTACTTC
15	TRBV20-1	-	-	TRBJ2-5	CSARDLMIGSETQYF	TGCAGTGCTAGAGATTTGATGATAGGTTCAGAGACCCAGTACTTC
14	TRBV7-2	TRBD2	-	TRBJ2-1	CASSRGGNDNEQFF	TGTGCCAGCAGCCGCGGGGGGAACGACAATGAGCAGTTCTTC
15	TRBV3-1	-	-	TRBJ1-5	CASSQDITPNQPQHF	TGTGCCAGCAGCCAAGATATTACACCGAATCAGCCCCAGCATTTT
16	TRBV30	TRBD2	once	TRBJ2-3	CAWSLAGAGRTDTQYF	TGTGCCTGGAGCCTGGCGGGAGCCGGGCGCACAGATACGCAGTATTTT
16	TRBV12-3/TRBV12-4	-	-	TRBJ1-1	CASSLGTTSPSTEAFF	TGTGCCAGCAGTTTAGGGACAACCAGCCCCAGCACTGAAGCTTTCTTT
15	TRBV30	TRBD2	few	TRBJ2-3	CAWSVTSGVSDTQYF	TGTGCCTGGAGCGTTACTAGCGGGGTGTCGGATACGCAGTATTTT
15	TRBV11-2	TRBD2	many	TRBJ2-1	CASSPGGGRDNEQFF	TGTGCCAGCAGCCCCGGGGGGGGCAGGGACAATGAGCAGTTCTTC
16	TRBV12-3/TRBV12-4	-	few	TRBJ1-5	CASSFRRRGGNQPQHF	TGTGCCAGCAGTTTCCGCAGGAGGGGGGGGAATCAGCCCCAGCATTTT
15	TRBV7-2	-	-	TRBJ1-2	CASSFSVVGAYGYTF	TGTGCCAGCAGCTTCTCCGTGGTAGGGGCCTATGGCTACACCTTC
13	TRBV7-2	-	few	TRBJ1-1	CASSKGGYTEAFF	TGTGCCAGCAGCAAAGGGGGGTACACTGAAGCTTTCTTT
17	TRBV6-2/TRBV6-3	TRBD2	few	TRBJ2-3	CASSGTSGIASTDTQYF	TGTGCCAGCAGCGGGACTAGCGGGATCGCTAGCACAGATACGCAGTATTTT
14	TRBV7-2	-	few	TRBJ1-1	CASSLLALNTEAFF	TGTGCCAGCAGCTTACTAGCTCTGAACACTGAAGCTTTCTTT
16	TRBV7-9	TRBD2	many	TRBJ2-3	CASSPWVAGGPDTQYF	TGTGCCAGCAGCCCATGGGTAGCGGGGGGTCCAGATACGCAGTATTTT
16	TRBV12-3/TRBV12-4	TRBD1	few	TRBJ2-5	CASSEPTATGDETQYF	TGTGCCAGCAGTGAACCAACCGCCACAGGGGATGAGACCCAGTACTTC
16	TRBV5-1	TRBD2	many	TRBJ2-1	CASSLDGGGVYNEQFF	TGCGCCAGCAGCTTGGATGGCGGGGGGGTCTACAATGAGCAGTTCTTC
15	TRBV5-4	-	few	TRBJ2-7	CASSPGGQGAYEQYF	TGTGCCAGCAGCCCGGGGGGGCAGGGGGCCTACGAGCAGTACTTC
14	TRBV5-1	-	-	TRBJ2-3	CASSYSDPADTQYF	TGCGCCAGCAGCTACTCGGACCCCGCCGATACGCAGTATTTT
13	TRBV6-4	-	-	TRBJ2-1	CASSDSSGNEQFF	TGTGCCAGCAGTGACTCATCCGGGAATGAGCAGTTCTTC
16	TRBV10-1	TRBD2	many	TRBJ2-1	CASSENPAGSDNEQFF	TGCGCCAGCAGTGAGAACCCAGCGGGGTCAGACAATGAGCAGTTCTTC
16	TRBV11-2	TRBD1	few	TRBJ2-5	CASSLDGTGGDETQYF	TGTGCCAGCAGCTTAGACGGGACAGGGGGCGACGAGACCCAGTACTTC
14	TRBV7-2	-	-	TRBJ1-5	CASSAHWDNQPQHF	TGTGCCAGCAGCGCCCATTGGGATAATCAGCCCCAGCATTTT
13	TRBV4-2	-	-	TRBJ2-1	CASSQVSVNEQFF	TGTGCCAGCAGCCAAGTTAGCGTCAATGAGCAGTTCTTC
14	TRBV5-3	TRBD1	few	TRBJ2-2	CARSFGTGRSELFF	TGTGCCAGAAGCTTCGGGACAGGCCGTTCGGAGCTGTTTTTT
15	TRBV19	TRBD2	-	TRBJ2-7	CATRVASGVSYEQYF	TGTGCCACCAGAGTGGCTAGCGGGGTCTCCTACGAGCAGTACTTC
11	TRBV11-2	-	once	TRBJ2-7	CASTTGGEQYF	TGTGCCAGCACCACAGGCGGCGAGCAGTACTTC
16	TRBV5-1	-	few	TRBJ2-2	CASSLSWGLSSGELFF	TGCGCCAGCAGCTTGTCATGGGGTCTCTCAAGCGGGGAGCTGTTTTTT
16	TRBV28	-	few	TRBJ2-4	CASSSSLVLAKNIQYF	TGTGCCAGCAGTTCCTCTCTTGTCCTAGCCAAAAACATTCAGTACTTC